These 27 T cell receptor beta chains originate from one sample sequenced in a study of shared clonotypes between healthy human individuals. Generated by immunoSEQ multiplex PCR, the TCRdb table keeps only in-frame clones and is missing some. The table records about 1.5 million clones, 98% of them present only once. Sequencing was done on a sample of naive CD4+ T cells sorted from blood. Subset described: CD45RA+ positively selected. The receptors derive from a man aged 30-40 years in good health.

This chain connects TRBV29-1 to TRBJ2-7; maybe TRBD2 (5 bases). The length of the CDR3 is 13 residues. Trimming removed 7 bases at V and 5 bases at J, with 18 bases between. Germline V gene data show CDR1 as SQVTM and CDR2 as ANQGSEA. The CDR3 DNA follows: TGCAGCGCTGGAGGTCGATATGGGGACGAGCAGTACTTC. Its translation is CSAGGRYGDEQYF.

Note on this clone: Other DNA sequences in the same sample also yield this CDR3. The chain couples TRBV29-1 to TRBJ1-2; TRBD1 aligns across 7 bases. Germline assignment: CDR1 SQVTM and CDR2 ANQGSEA. This CDR3 region has 12 residues. Trimming cost V 6 bases and J 2 bases; bases outside gene matches: 3. The CDR3 DNA reads as TGCAGCGTGGGACAGACCAACTATGGCTACACCTTC. Residues: CSVGQTNYGYTF.

The chain carries TRBV9 and TRBJ2-1; 9 bases match TRBD2. Germline loops: CDR1 SGDLS, CDR2 YYNGEE. The CDR3 is made up of 17 amino acids. V was pared by 2 bases and J by 2 bases, with 8 bases of the junction left unmatched. CDR3 protein: CASSVSSGTFPYNEQFF. The CDR3 DNA reads as TGTGCCAGCAGCGTGTCTAGCGGGACCTTTCCCTACAATGAGCAGTTCTTC.

The chain uses TRBV28 and TRBJ1-5; tentatively, D is TRBD1 (6 bases). Trimming cost V 3 bases and J 6 bases, with 12 bases left between them. There are 14 residues in the CDR3. Germline V gene lookup returns CDR1 MDHEN and CDR2 SYDVKM. The CDR3 nucleotides read TGTGCCAGCAGTTTGGGGGGGGGCTCTCAGCCCCAGCATTTT. Amino acid sequence: CASSLGGGSQPQHF.

The CDR3 DNA follows: TGTGCCAGCAGCTTATGGGCTCAGGTCGAGCAGTACTTC. Protein sequence: CASSLWAQVEQYF. V gene TRBV7-9 combines with J gene TRBJ2-7; no firm D call. Trimming removed 2 bases from V and 6 bases from J, with 11 bases in between. CDR1 and CDR2 from the germline V gene are SEHNR and FQNEAQ (reference sequence). The CDR3 is 13 amino acids. The full variable domain, its missing parts supplied by reference TRBV7-9 and TRBJ2-7, is DTGVSQNPRHKITKRGQNVTFRCDPISEHNRLYWYRQTLGQGPEFLTYFQNEAQLEKSRLLSDRFSAERPKGSFSTLEIQRTEQGDSAMYLCASSLWAQVEQYFGPGTRLTVT.

The chain joins TRBV9 to TRBJ2-5; D is perhaps TRBD1 (6 bases). CDR3 length: 15 residues. With 0 bases removed from V and 2 bases from J, the gap between germline ends came to 11 bases. CDR1 SGDLS and CDR2 YYNGEE come from the germline V gene. This CDR3 reads CASSVALGGQETQYF. The DNA for the CDR3 is TGTGCCAGCAGCGTAGCCCTAGGGGGTCAAGAGACCCAGTACTTC.

V is TRBV18 and J is TRBJ2-1; D gene unclear. Deletions cut 0 bases from V and 5 bases from J, with 8 bases between. This CDR3 contains 14 residues. Germline CDR1 is KGHSH and CDR2 is LQKENI. The CDR3 spells CASSPPQIHNEQFF. The CDR3 region has the DNA TGTGCCAGCTCACCACCCCAGATTCACAATGAGCAGTTCTTC.

This clone was recorded a few times. The chain employs TRBV5-5 and TRBJ1-5; D possibly corresponds to TRBD1 (6 bases). The ends were cut back, 2 bases at V and 2 bases at J, with 14 bases in the middle. CDR1 SGHKS and CDR2 YYEKEE come from the germline V gene (reference sequence). The CDR3 has 16 residues. Here the CDR3 reads CASSFGGAQGNQPQHF. For the CDR3, the DNA is TGTGCCAGCAGCTTCGGGGGGGCGCAAGGCAATCAGCCCCAGCATTTT.

V usage is TRBV5-1 and J usage is TRBJ2-5; D is perhaps TRBD1 (6 bases). Germline assignment: CDR1 SGHRS and CDR2 YFSETQ. The germline V and J ends were trimmed by 3 bases and 5 bases, with 14 bases remaining between them. This CDR3 is built from 14 residues. CDR3: CASSSWGLGETQYF. The CDR3 coding sequence is TGCGCCAGCAGCTCGTGGGGGCTCGGGGAGACCCAGTACTTC.

This clone showed up just once. The chain carries TRBV7-9 and TRBJ1-4; 10 nucleotides line up with TRBD1. The CDR3 totals 17 residues. Unmatched junction bases numbered 4, after V lost 1 base and J lost 2 bases. Germline V gene data show CDR1 as SEHNR and CDR2 as FQNEAQ (reference sequence). The CDR3 sequence: CASSLGDRGLTNEKLFF. In nucleotides, the CDR3 is TGTGCCAGCAGCTTAGGAGACAGGGGGCTGACTAATGAAAAACTGTTTTTT. Variable domain in full (rest from reference TRBV7-9 and TRBJ1-4): DTGVSQNPRHKITKRGQNVTFRCDPISEHNRLYWYRQTLGQGPEFLTYFQNEAQLEKSRLLSDRFSAERPKGSFSTLEIQRTEQGDSAMYLCASSLGDRGLTNEKLFFGSGTQLSVL.

This sequence joins TRBV11-2 and TRBJ1-3; unclear D gene. Trimming shortened V by 4 bases and J by 1 base, and 20 bases separated the two germline ends. CDR1 is SGHAT, CDR2 FQNNGV, per germline. The CDR3 totals 18 residues. The CDR3 DNA reads as TGTGCCAGCAGCTACCGGTTCAGCCACGTAGGATCTGGAAACACCATATATTTT. Its protein product is CASSYRFSHVGSGNTIYF.

The rearrangement links TRBV27 to TRBJ2-3; no clear D. V lost 2 bases and J lost 5, with 8 bases in between. CDR3 size: 13 residues. Per the germline V gene, CDR1 is MNHEY and CDR2 is SMNVEV (reference sequence). The CDR3 DNA follows: TGTGCCAGCAGTTTAGGCTCGGGAGATACGCAGTATTTT. Translating it yields CASSLGSGDTQYF.

The chain links TRBV2 to TRBJ2-2, with 10 bases lining up with TRBD2. From germline, CDR1 is SNHLY and CDR2 FYNNEI. V was pared by 6 bases and J by 1 base, with 5 bases of the junction left unmatched. The CDR3 extends over 16 amino acids. The chain's CDR3 is CASRLAGGLNTGELFF. In DNA, the CDR3 is TGTGCCAGCAGATTAGCGGGAGGACTGAACACCGGGGAGCTGTTTTTT.

The gene calls are TRBV27 and TRBJ2-7; TRBD1 is a possible D gene (7 bases). There are 16 residues in the CDR3. CDR1 is MNHEY, CDR2 SMNVEV, per germline (reference sequence). V was pared by 6 bases and J by 0 bases, with 18 bases between. CDR3 loop: CASSHLRGASSYEQYF. The CDR3 DNA reads as TGTGCCAGCAGCCATCTCAGGGGGGCCAGCTCCTACGAGCAGTACTTC.

Comment on this clone: The junction shows a germline mismatch at one end, possibly a read error. The chain carries TRBV6-1 and TRBJ2-7; 9 positions agree with TRBD2. Germline V gives CDR1 MNHNS, CDR2 SASEGT. The CDR3 spans 11 residues. CDR3 in DNA: TGTGCCAGCAGTGAAGCTGGCGGGAGGGAATTC. Translating it yields CASSEAGGREF.

The J gene is TRBJ2-1, the V gene TRBV9; unclear D gene. The CDR3 totals 13 residues. Trimming removed 4 bases at V and 7 bases at J, with 12 bases between. The germline CDR1 and CDR2 sequences are SGDLS and YYNGEE. The CDR3 spells CASSSRPTNEQFF. CDR3 nucleotide sequence: TGTGCCAGCAGCTCCCGACCCACTAATGAGCAGTTCTTC. Filled out from reference TRBV9 and TRBJ2-1, the complete variable domain reads DSGVTQTPKHLITATGQRVTLRCSPRSGDLSVYWYQQSLDQGLQFLIQYYNGEERAKGNILERFSAQQFPDLHSELNLSSLELGDSALYFCASSSRPTNEQFFGPGTRLTVL.

The chain combines TRBV10-3 with TRBJ2-2, with D perhaps matching TRBD1 (6 bases). Looked up from germline, CDR1 is ENHRY and CDR2 is SYGVKD. This CDR3 spans 13 amino acids. V lost 9 bases and J lost 4, with 12 bases in between. CDR3 residues: CAITGTPTGELFF. The CDR3 nucleotides are TGTGCCATAACCGGGACACCCACCGGGGAGCTGTTTTTT.

The V call is TRBV5-1, the J call TRBJ1-1; 9 bases map to TRBD1. Looked up from germline, CDR1 is SGHRS and CDR2 is YFSETQ. This CDR3 has 15 amino acids. J was trimmed by 3 bases and V by 3 bases; bases with no gene match: 6. The chain's CDR3 is CASSSYRDRDTEAFF. The CDR3 DNA reads TGCGCCAGCAGCTCGTACCGGGACAGGGACACTGAAGCTTTCTTT.

CDR3 nucleotides: TGTGCCAGCAGCCACCCGGGACTAGCGGGAGTCACTGAGCAGTTCTTC. It encodes CASSHPGLAGVTEQFF. The V call is TRBV25-1, the J call TRBJ2-1; 14 bases match TRBD2. CDR3 size: 16 residues. Trimming took 6 bases from V and 9 from J; bases not matched to a gene: 10. CDR1 and CDR2 (germline): MGHDK, SYGVNS.

The J gene is TRBJ2-4, the V gene TRBV5-1, with D perhaps TRBD1 or TRBD2 (5 bases each). The germline V gene has CDR1 SGHRS and CDR2 YFSETQ. V lost 0 bases and J 1 base, leaving 17 bases between the germline ends. The CDR3 runs to 18 residues. In DNA, the CDR3 is TGCGCCAGCAGCTTGGGTCAGGGAATCACGGGGGCCAAAAACATTCAGTACTTC. This encodes CASSLGQGITGAKNIQYF.

V is TRBV10-2 and J is TRBJ2-5; 10 bases map to TRBD1. The CDR3 sequence is 15 residues long. The J segment lost 3 bases and the V segment lost 3 bases, leaving 4 bases of the junction unmatched. CDR1 is WSHSY and CDR2 is SAAADI in the germline V gene. The CDR3 DNA reads TGCGCCAGCAGTGACCGGGACAGGGGAAAAGAGACCCAGTACTTC. It encodes CASSDRDRGKETQYF.

V usage is TRBV25-1 and J usage is TRBJ2-3; D may correspond to TRBD1 or TRBD2 (5 bases each). Germline values: CDR1 MGHDK, CDR2 SYGVNS. The CDR3 has 16 residues. Between the trimmed V and J ends, which lost 6 bases and 2 bases, there was a span of 18 bases. CDR3 loop: CASSRWGIGPTDTQYF. The CDR3 DNA is TGTGCCAGCAGCCGCTGGGGGATCGGGCCCACAGATACGCAGTATTTT.

The genes are TRBV5-1 and TRBJ1-1; TRBD1 agrees at 7 bases. J gave up 9 bases and V 4 bases, and 9 bases lay outside the gene matches. CDR1 is SGHRS, CDR2 YFSETQ, per germline. The CDR3 length is 13 residues. The DNA of the CDR3 is TGCGCCAGCAGCCTCGGACAGGCTGACAAAGCTTTCTTT. Residues: CASSLGQADKAFF.

The V gene is TRBV5-5, the J gene TRBJ2-7; D perhaps matches TRBD1 (6 bases). CDR3 length: 16 amino acids. Germline V gene lookup returns CDR1 SGHKS and CDR2 YYEKEE (reference sequence). V shed 6 bases and J shed 5 bases, with 24 bases lying between them. CDR3 sequence reads: CASTPATGRGYDEQYF. The DNA of the CDR3 is TGTGCCAGCACCCCAGCGACGGGAAGGGGGTACGACGAGCAGTACTTC.

The V and J genes are TRBV6-5 and TRBJ1-1, with D unresolved. The CDR3 runs to 15 residues. Germline V gene data show CDR1 as MNHEY and CDR2 as SVGAGI. V lost 6 bases, J lost 2 bases, and 16 bases lay in between. CDR3 coding DNA: TGTGCCAGCAGCCGTCGCCTGGGGTTTAACACTGAAGCTTTCTTT. This gives the protein CASSRRLGFNTEAFF.

The J gene is TRBJ2-5, the V gene TRBV28; 10 bases align to TRBD2. V lost 6 bases to trimming and J lost 5 bases; unmatched junction nucleotides: 9. The CDR3 sequence is 15 residues long. The germline V gene has CDR1 MDHEN and CDR2 SYDVKM. In DNA, the CDR3 is TGTGCCAGCAGGGCGAGCGGGAGGGCCGATGAGACCCAGTACTTC. This gives the protein CASRASGRADETQYF. The variable domain in full, completed from reference TRBV28 and TRBJ2-5, reads DVKVTQSSRYLVKRTGEKVFLECVQDMDHENMFWYRQDPGLGLRLIYFSYDVKMKEKGDIPEGYSVSREKKERFSLILESASTNQTSMYLCASRASGRADETQYFGPGTRLLVL.

V is TRBV28 and J is TRBJ1-5; no clear D gene. The germline V gene encodes CDR1 MDHEN and CDR2 SYDVKM. This CDR3 has 12 amino acids. Trimming left V 8 bases short and J 5 bases short, with 10 bases between. CDR3 sequence: CASGGIDQPQHF. CDR3 sequence (DNA): TGTGCCAGCGGAGGGATCGATCAGCCCCAGCATTTT. Using reference TRBV28 and TRBJ1-5 for the parts outside the CDR3, the full variable domain is DVKVTQSSRYLVKRTGEKVFLECVQDMDHENMFWYRQDPGLGLRLIYFSYDVKMKEKGDIPEGYSVSREKKERFSLILESASTNQTSMYLCASGGIDQPQHFGDGTRLSIL.